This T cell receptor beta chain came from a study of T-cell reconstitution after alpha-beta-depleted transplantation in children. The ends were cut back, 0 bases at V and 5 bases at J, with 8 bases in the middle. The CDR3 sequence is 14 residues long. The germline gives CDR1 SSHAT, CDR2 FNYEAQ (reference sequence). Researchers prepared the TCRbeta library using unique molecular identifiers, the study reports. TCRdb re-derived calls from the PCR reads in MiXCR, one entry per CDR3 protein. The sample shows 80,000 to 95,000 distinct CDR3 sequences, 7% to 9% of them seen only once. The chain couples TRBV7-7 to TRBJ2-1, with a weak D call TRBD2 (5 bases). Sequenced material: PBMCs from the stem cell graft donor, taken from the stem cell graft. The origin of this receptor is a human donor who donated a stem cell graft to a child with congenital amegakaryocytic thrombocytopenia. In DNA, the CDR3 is TGTGCCAGCAGCTTAGCGGGAGCTCACAATGAGCAGTTCTTC. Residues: CASSLAGAHNEQFF. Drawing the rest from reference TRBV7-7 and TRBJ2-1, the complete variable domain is GAGVSQSPRYKVTKRGQDVTLRCDPISSHATLYWYQQALGQGPEFLTYFNYEAQPDKSGLPSDRFSAERPEGSISTLTIQRTEQRDSAMYRCASSLAGAHNEQFFGPGTRLTVL.